This T cell receptor (beta chain) derives from a study of blood T cell repertoires in COVID-19. Study information: Samples of COVID-19 (acute and convalescent) were obtained from the United States, Italy and Spain. PBMCs, B-cell-depleted T cells, or T cells were the source of the cDNA or gDNA that made up the material.

As originally analysed: Reference gene primer amplification gave nucleated cell count estimates. The repertoire was sequenced with immunoSEQ multiplex PCR; TCRdb's copy has only in-frame clones and lacks some. V and J calls and clone size are as listed in that table; D and trimming were resolved from the DNA. Of around 100,000 clones in the sample, roughly 72% are singletons; the top ten hold approximately 5.9%. Trimming pared 5 bases from V and 5 bases from J, leaving 9 bases between. This CDR3 comprises 12 residues. Germline CDR1 is SGHVS and CDR2 is FQNEAQ. The sequencing sample was made of peripheral blood. The J gene is TRBJ2-5, the V gene TRBV7-8; no firm D call. The receptor comes from an elderly man with acute or convalescent COVID-19. DNA of the CDR3: TGTGCCAGCAGCCCCCTGAGGGAGACCCAGTACTTC. This sequence encodes CASSPLRETQYF.